These T cell receptor beta chains were read from a single sample in a study of cytomegalovirus exposure and HLA in healthy donors. The repertoire was sequenced with immunoSEQ multiplex PCR; TCRdb's copy has only in-frame clones and lacks some. The table includes 100,000 to 150,000 clones, approximately 74% detected once. The sample was PBMCs. These receptors were taken from a male donor in good health and CMV-seronegative. CDR3s include the opening cysteine and the closing phenylalanine or tryptophan. The order of the fields is D gene, clone size, V gene, J gene, CDR3 protein, CDR3 DNA. D genes are given only for firm matches. Size is stated for part of the rows, as once, few or many counts, or as a class when the clone is expanded.

d_gene: NA
abundance: NA
v_gene: TRBV7-2
j_gene: TRBJ1-6
CDR3aa: CASSREFGNSPLHF
CDR3nt: TGTGCCAGCAGCCGGGAATTCGGGAATTCACCCCTCCACTTT

d_gene: NA
abundance: few
v_gene: TRBV2
j_gene: TRBJ1-5
CDR3aa: CASERGRAQQPQHF
CDR3nt: TGTGCCAGCGAAAGGGGCAGGGCCCAGCAGCCCCAGCATTTT

d_gene: NA
abundance: few
v_gene: TRBV28
j_gene: TRBJ1-5
CDR3aa: CASSSPSQGNNQPQHF
CDR3nt: TGTGCCAGCAGTTCCCCTTCTCAGGGGAACAATCAGCCCCAGCATTTT

d_gene: TRBD2
abundance: once
v_gene: TRBV15
j_gene: TRBJ2-1
CDR3aa: CATSRSAGDNEQFF
CDR3nt: TGTGCCACCAGCAGATCGGCGGGGGACAATGAGCAGTTCTTC

d_gene: NA
abundance: NA
v_gene: TRBV28
j_gene: TRBJ2-7
CDR3aa: CASSLFAGPSYEQYF
CDR3nt: TGTGCCAGCAGTTTATTTGCGGGGCCCTCCTACGAGCAGTACTTC

d_gene: TRBD1
abundance: NA
v_gene: TRBV18
j_gene: TRBJ2-7
CDR3aa: CASSQGTGDEQYF
CDR3nt: TGTGCCAGCTCACAAGGGACAGGGGACGAGCAGTACTTC

d_gene: TRBD2
abundance: NA
v_gene: TRBV7-9
j_gene: TRBJ2-7
CDR3aa: CASATSGRAHEQYF
CDR3nt: TGTGCCAGTGCCACTAGCGGGAGGGCCCACGAGCAGTACTTC

d_gene: TRBD1
abundance: few
v_gene: TRBV28
j_gene: TRBJ1-1
CDR3aa: CASSLEGQGYTEAFF
CDR3nt: TGTGCCAGCAGTTTAGAGGGACAGGGGTACACTGAAGCTTTCTTT

d_gene: TRBD2
abundance: NA
v_gene: TRBV6-4
j_gene: TRBJ2-2
CDR3aa: CASSEFPYERGAVTGELFF
CDR3nt: TGTGCCAGCAGTGAGTTCCCCTACGAGCGGGGGGCGGTCACCGGGGAGCTGTTTTTT

d_gene: NA
abundance: NA
v_gene: TRBV9
j_gene: TRBJ2-1
CDR3aa: CASSVRDSTYNEQFF
CDR3nt: TGTGCCAGCAGCGTTCGGGACTCCACCTACAATGAGCAGTTCTTC

d_gene: NA
abundance: NA
v_gene: TRBV5-6
j_gene: TRBJ1-4
CDR3aa: CASATLGGENEKLFF
CDR3nt: TGTGCCAGCGCCACTTTAGGAGGCGAGAATGAAAAACTGTTTTTT

d_gene: TRBD2
abundance: NA
v_gene: TRBV6-5
j_gene: TRBJ2-1
CDR3aa: CASSYPAGGRDEQFF
CDR3nt: TGTGCCAGCAGTTACCCCGCGGGGGGGAGGGATGAGCAGTTCTTC

d_gene: NA
abundance: NA
v_gene: TRBV29-1
j_gene: TRBJ1-1
CDR3aa: CSVVSENTEAFF
CDR3nt: TGCAGCGTTGTATCAGAGAACACTGAAGCTTTCTTT

d_gene: NA
abundance: NA
v_gene: TRBV27
j_gene: TRBJ2-5
CDR3aa: CASSEFYPQETQYF
CDR3nt: TGTGCCAGCAGCGAGTTTTACCCCCAAGAGACCCAGTACTTC

d_gene: TRBD1
abundance: NA
v_gene: TRBV9
j_gene: TRBJ2-1
CDR3aa: CASSVGQGAYYNEQFF
CDR3nt: TGTGCCAGCAGCGTAGGCCAGGGGGCGTACTACAATGAGCAGTTCTTC

d_gene: NA
abundance: NA
v_gene: TRBV7-2
j_gene: TRBJ2-1
CDR3aa: CASSFRGGGYNEQFF
CDR3nt: TGTGCCAGCAGCTTTAGGGGAGGGGGTTACAATGAGCAGTTCTTC